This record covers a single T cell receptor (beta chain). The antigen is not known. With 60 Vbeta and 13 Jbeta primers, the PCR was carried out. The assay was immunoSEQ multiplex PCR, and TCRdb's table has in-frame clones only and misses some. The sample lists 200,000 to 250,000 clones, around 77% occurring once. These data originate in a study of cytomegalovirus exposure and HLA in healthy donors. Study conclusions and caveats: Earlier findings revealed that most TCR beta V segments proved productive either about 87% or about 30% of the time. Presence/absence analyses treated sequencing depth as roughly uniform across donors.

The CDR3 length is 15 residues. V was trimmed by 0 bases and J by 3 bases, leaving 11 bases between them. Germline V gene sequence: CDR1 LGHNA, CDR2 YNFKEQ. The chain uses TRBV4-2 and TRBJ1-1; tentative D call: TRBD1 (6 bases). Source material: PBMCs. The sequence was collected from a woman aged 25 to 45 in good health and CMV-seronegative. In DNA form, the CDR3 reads TGTGCCAGCAGCCAAGATTATCGACAGGACACTGAAGCTTTCTTT. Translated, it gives CASSQDYRQDTEAFF.